The rows below give T cell receptor beta chains drawn from one sample of a study of blood T cell repertoires in COVID-19. Measured with immunoSEQ multiplex PCR; TCRdb has only the in-frame clones, and not every one. The table lists 350,000 to 450,000 clones, 86% of them singletons. The sample comprised peripheral blood. Receptor source: a woman aged 60-75 years with COVID-19, enrolled during active disease. The CDR3 runs from the conserved cysteine through the conserved F or W. D genes are given only for firm matches. Where a row states a size, it is once, few, many or the class of an expanded clone; other rows omit it.

V: TRBV5-6; D: .; J: TRBJ2-5; size: once; CDR3: CASTFGVETQYF; DNA: TGTGCCAGCACCTTCGGGGTCGAGACCCAGTACTTC
V: TRBV3-1/TRBV3-2; D: TRBD1; J: TRBJ1-3; size: .; CDR3: CASSQGRSYRGRTIYF; DNA: TGTGCCAGCAGCCAAGGGCGGTCCTACAGGGGGAGGACCATATATTTT
V: TRBV6-5; D: TRBD1; J: TRBJ2-7; size: .; CDR3: CASSSGTGSIVQYF; DNA: TGTGCCAGCAGTTCCGGGACAGGGTCCATCGTGCAGTACTTC
V: TRBV7-7; D: TRBD2; J: TRBJ2-1; size: .; CDR3: CASSSTSGGYNEQFF; DNA: TGTGCCAGCAGCTCTACTAGCGGGGGGTACAATGAGCAGTTCTTC
V: TRBV11-2; D: TRBD1; J: TRBJ2-7; size: .; CDR3: CASSGQGRSEQYF; DNA: TGTGCCAGCAGCGGACAGGGTCGTTCCGAGCAGTACTTC
V: TRBV5-1; D: .; J: TRBJ2-3; size: once; CDR3: CASSLGPERGRTDTQYF; DNA: TGCGCCAGCAGCTTGGGCCCTGAAAGGGGTCGCACAGATACGCAGTATTTT
V: TRBV9; D: .; J: TRBJ1-2; size: .; CDR3: CASSVAGEVNYGYTF; DNA: TGTGCCAGCAGCGTAGCCGGGGAAGTAAACTATGGCTACACCTTC
V: TRBV7-9; D: .; J: TRBJ2-7; size: .; CDR3: CASSTGTSGYEQYF; DNA: TGTGCCAGCAGCACCGGGACATCCGGCTACGAGCAGTACTTC
V: TRBV7-9; D: .; J: TRBJ1-2; size: .; CDR3: CASSLSEGTQGYTF; DNA: TGTGCCAGCAGCTTATCAGAAGGGACACAGGGCTACACCTTC
V: TRBV2; D: .; J: TRBJ1-3; size: once; CDR3: CASSQGSLRSGNTIYF; DNA: TGTGCCAGCAGTCAGGGGTCCCTACGCTCTGGAAACACCATATATTTT
V: TRBV6-4; D: TRBD1; J: TRBJ1-5; size: .; CDR3: CASSGQAGQPQHF; DNA: TGTGCCAGCAGCGGACAGGCTGGACAGCCCCAGCATTTT
V: TRBV19; D: .; J: TRBJ1-2; size: .; CDR3: CASSISGYGYTF; DNA: TGTGCCAGTAGTATTTCAGGCTATGGCTACACCTTC
V: TRBV7-6; D: .; J: TRBJ2-3; size: .; CDR3: CASSFYTDTQYF; DNA: TGTGCCAGCAGCTTCTACACAGATACGCAGTATTTT
V: TRBV7-2; D: TRBD2; J: TRBJ2-5; size: .; CDR3: CASSMGDSGGAQETQYF; DNA: TGTGCCAGCAGCATGGGAGATAGCGGGGGGGCCCAAGAGACCCAGTACTTC
V: TRBV14; D: TRBD1; J: TRBJ2-5; size: .; CDR3: CASSPLPGNRGFQETQYF; DNA: TGTGCCAGCAGCCCCCTTCCCGGGAACAGGGGGTTCCAAGAGACCCAGTACTTC
V: TRBV11-3; D: .; J: TRBJ1-4; size: .; CDR3: CASSPGDDRINEKLFF; DNA: TGTGCCAGCAGCCCCGGAGATGACAGGATTAATGAAAAACTGTTTTTT
V: TRBV11-2; D: TRBD1; J: TRBJ1-1; size: once; CDR3: CASSFSGGTEAFF; DNA: TGTGCCAGCAGCTTCTCAGGGGGCACTGAAGCTTTCTTT
V: TRBV18; D: .; J: TRBJ1-2; size: .; CDR3: CASSPLADVRGYGYTF; DNA: TGTGCCAGCTCACCTTTAGCGGACGTGCGGGGGTATGGCTACACCTTC
V: TRBV29-1; D: .; J: TRBJ1-3; size: .; CDR3: CSVERLAGSGNTIYF; DNA: TGCAGCGTTGAACGATTAGCCGGCTCTGGAAACACCATATATTTT
V: TRBV5-4; D: TRBD1; J: TRBJ1-1; size: once; CDR3: CASSLGGTGTTEAFF; DNA: TGTGCCAGCAGCTTGGGTGGGACAGGGACCACTGAAGCTTTCTTT
V: TRBV6-5; D: TRBD1; J: TRBJ1-1; size: .; CDR3: CASSYAADRAEAFF; DNA: TGTGCCAGCAGTTACGCCGCCGACAGGGCTGAAGCTTTCTTT
V: TRBV3-1/TRBV3-2; D: TRBD2; J: TRBJ2-1; size: .; CDR3: CASSSEFERGATYNEQFF; DNA: TGTGCCAGCAGCTCGGAATTTGAGCGGGGGGCCACTTACAATGAGCAGTTCTTC
V: TRBV9; D: TRBD1; J: TRBJ2-2; size: .; CDR3: CASGGGTGKDTGELFF; DNA: TGTGCCAGCGGAGGGGGGACAGGGAAGGACACCGGGGAGCTGTTTTTT
V: TRBV21-1; D: .; J: TRBJ1-4; size: .; CDR3: CASSKEDLEGAQSNEKLFF; DNA: TGTGCCAGCAGCAAAGAGGATTTGGAGGGGGCGCAGTCTAATGAAAAACTGTTTTTT
V: TRBV7-3; D: TRBD2; J: TRBJ2-7; size: .; CDR3: CASSAGGGDEQYF; DNA: TGTGCCAGCAGCGCGGGGGGAGGCGACGAGCAGTACTTC
V: TRBV5-3; D: .; J: TRBJ2-1; size: .; CDR3: CAPRGRLGGQFF; DNA: TGTGCCCCTAGGGGCCGACTGGGGGGGCAGTTCTTC
V: TRBV19; D: .; J: TRBJ1-1; size: .; CDR3: CASNHIRELAEAFF; DNA: TGTGCCAGTAACCACATAAGGGAGCTGGCTGAAGCTTTCTTT
V: TRBV13; D: .; J: TRBJ2-1; size: .; CDR3: CASSFFRDSYNEQFF; DNA: TGTGCCAGCAGCTTCTTCAGGGACTCCTACAATGAGCAGTTCTTC
V: TRBV12-5; D: .; J: TRBJ2-5; size: .; CDR3: CASGLGQTGETQYF; DNA: TGTGCTAGTGGCCTCGGACAGACGGGGGAGACCCAGTACTTC
V: TRBV5-1; D: .; J: TRBJ2-5; size: .; CDR3: CASSPERLQETQYF; DNA: TGCGCCAGCAGCCCGGAGCGGTTACAAGAGACCCAGTACTTC
V: TRBV28; D: .; J: TRBJ2-7; size: few; CDR3: CASSSTYREQYF; DNA: TGTGCCAGCAGTTCTACGTACCGGGAGCAGTACTTC
V: TRBV5-4; D: .; J: TRBJ1-3; size: .; CDR3: CASSQEPRGYGNTIYF; DNA: TGTGCCAGCAGCCAAGAACCCAGGGGTTATGGAAACACCATATATTTT
V: TRBV11-3; D: .; J: TRBJ2-2; size: .; CDR3: CASSYVTRNTGELFF; DNA: TGTGCCAGCAGCTATGTGACACGGAACACCGGGGAGCTGTTTTTT
V: TRBV4-2; D: .; J: TRBJ1-6; size: .; CDR3: CASTTFYARGKVESPLHF; DNA: TGTGCCAGCACCACCTTCTACGCACGAGGGAAGGTTGAATCACCCCTCCACTTT
V: TRBV11-2; D: TRBD2; J: TRBJ2-3; size: .; CDR3: CASSLNSGGGTYDTQYF; DNA: TGTGCCAGCAGCCTTAATAGCGGGGGGGGGACGTATGATACGCAGTATTTT
V: TRBV6-5; D: TRBD2; J: TRBJ2-7; size: .; CDR3: CASTHGVAGSYEQYF; DNA: TGTGCCAGCACCCACGGGGTAGCGGGGTCCTACGAGCAGTACTTC
V: TRBV18; D: TRBD1; J: TRBJ2-2; size: .; CDR3: CASSPGTGNTGELFF; DNA: TGTGCCAGCTCACCAGGGACAGGGAACACCGGGGAGCTGTTTTTT
V: TRBV6-5; D: .; J: TRBJ1-3; size: .; CDR3: CASSTGGSSGNTIYF; DNA: TGTGCCAGCAGTACCGGAGGGTCTTCTGGAAACACCATATATTTT
V: TRBV7-3; D: .; J: TRBJ2-7; size: .; CDR3: CASSPGSSEPTGVYF; DNA: TGTGCCAGCAGTCCGGGCTCTAGCGAGCCTACGGGGGTGTACTTC
V: TRBV5-1; D: TRBD1; J: TRBJ2-7; size: .; CDR3: CASSLGTGVSYEQYF; DNA: TGCGCCAGCAGCTTGGGGACAGGGGTCTCCTACGAGCAGTACTTC
V: TRBV28; D: .; J: TRBJ1-2; size: .; CDR3: CASSLTQGVYGYTF; DNA: TGTGCCAGCAGTTTAACCCAAGGGGTCTATGGCTACACCTTC
V: TRBV20-1; D: .; J: TRBJ1-2; size: .; CDR3: CSASESENYGYTF; DNA: TGCAGTGCTAGTGAGTCAGAAAACTATGGCTACACCTTC
V: TRBV10-3; D: TRBD1; J: TRBJ1-2; size: .; CDR3: CAISGQGKSYTF; DNA: TGTGCCATCAGTGGACAGGGGAAGAGCTACACCTTC
V: TRBV5-1; D: .; J: TRBJ1-6; size: .; CDR3: CASSLAGEGVESPLHF; DNA: TGCGCCAGCAGCTTGGCTGGAGAAGGGGTGGAATCACCCCTCCACTTT
V: TRBV27; D: TRBD1; J: TRBJ2-3; size: .; CDR3: CAIPTGTGGERPDTQYF; DNA: TGTGCCATACCGACCGGGACAGGGGGCGAGAGACCAGATACGCAGTATTTT
V: TRBV5-4; D: TRBD2; J: TRBJ2-6; size: .; CDR3: CASSLEVMTSSGANVLTF; DNA: TGTGCCAGCAGCTTGGAGGTGATGACTAGCTCAGGGGCCAACGTCCTGACTTTC
V: TRBV4-3; D: .; J: TRBJ1-2; size: few; CDR3: CASSQDGGGRGYTF; DNA: TGCGCCAGCAGCCAAGATGGGGGGGGCCGGGGCTACACCTTC
V: TRBV19; D: TRBD2; J: TRBJ2-1; size: .; CDR3: CASSIDHAGGPNEQFF; DNA: TGTGCCAGTAGTATAGATCACGCGGGGGGGCCGAATGAGCAGTTCTTC
V: TRBV6-6; D: TRBD2; J: TRBJ2-4; size: .; CDR3: CASSDSGGEDIQYF; DNA: TGTGCCAGCAGTGATAGCGGGGGGGAGGACATTCAGTACTTC
V: TRBV12-5; D: .; J: TRBJ2-2; size: once; CDR3: CASGFSVPGNTGELFF; DNA: TGTGCTAGTGGTTTTTCGGTCCCTGGGAACACCGGGGAGCTGTTTTTT
V: TRBV18; D: .; J: TRBJ1-1; size: .; CDR3: CASSQALGGSWTEAFF; DNA: TGTGCCAGCTCACAAGCCCTCGGGGGGTCCTGGACTGAAGCTTTCTTT
V: TRBV5-1; D: .; J: TRBJ2-1; size: .; CDR3: CASSGTPGSSYNEQFF; DNA: TGCGCCAGCAGCGGGACTCCAGGGAGCTCCTACAATGAGCAGTTCTTC
V: TRBV6-5; D: TRBD1; J: TRBJ2-5; size: .; CDR3: CASRTGGTGETQYF; DNA: TGTGCCAGCCGGACAGGTGGTACCGGGGAGACCCAGTACTTC
V: TRBV6-2/TRBV6-3; D: TRBD2; J: TRBJ2-3; size: .; CDR3: CASSYDTTGLASVDTQYF; DNA: TGTGCCAGCAGTTACGACACCACGGGACTAGCCTCAGTGGATACGCAGTATTTT
V: TRBV6-5; D: .; J: TRBJ1-1; size: .; CDR3: CAGGQTSGTEAFF; DNA: TGTGCCGGTGGACAGACATCGGGCACTGAAGCTTTCTTT
V: TRBV9; D: .; J: TRBJ2-2; size: once; CDR3: CASSSPWDTTGELFF; DNA: TGTGCCAGCAGCTCCCCGTGGGACACCACCGGGGAGCTGTTTTTT
V: TRBV7-3; D: TRBD2; J: TRBJ2-3; size: .; CDR3: CASSPFGGGYTDTQYF; DNA: TGTGCCAGCAGCCCCTTTGGGGGGGGGTATACAGATACGCAGTATTTT
V: TRBV6-5; D: TRBD1; J: TRBJ1-1; size: .; CDR3: CASSYGQGAMVEAFF; DNA: TGTGCCAGCAGTTACGGACAGGGGGCGATGGTGGAAGCTTTCTTT